This T cell receptor beta chain was sequenced for a study of human T cells and chemical hapten exposure. Overall study context: Per-sample TCR yield variation was attributed mainly to small pooled library volume differences. Broader study findings: Sensitizing to DPC left TCRs with a frequency above 1 in 1000 unaltered.

TCRdb redid the calling of the RACE reads with MiXCR, one entry per CDR3 protein. The sample carries about 380,000 distinct CDR3 sequences, approximately 5.1% recorded once. The length of the CDR3 is 14 residues. The germline V gene has CDR1 SGHRS and CDR2 YFSETQ. Time point defined: pre-sensitization, week 0. The treatment was: therapeutic diphenylcyclopropenone sensitization with weekly scalp DPC. Venepuncture was done earlier than the placement of each patch test. Researchers extracted total RNA from unfractionated whole blood. In its sample, this clonotype was seen many times. Antigen unknown. The junction departs from germline at one end; a sequencing error may be responsible.

This clonotype was obtained from a woman between 45 and 60 years old with alopecia areata. Some clones in this sample may be carry-over from other donors' samples. The sample in question was whole blood, obtained in connection with sensitization to the hapten diphenylcyclopropenone (DPC). The genes are TRBV5-1 and TRBJ2-7, with 11 bases identical to TRBD2. The CDR3 DNA follows: TGTGCCAGCAGCCCCGGGACTAGCGGCTACGAGCAGTACTTC. Its protein is CASSPGTSGYEQYF. Looking up the rest from reference TRBV5-1 and TRBJ2-7 gives the full variable domain: KAGVTQTPRYLIKTRGQQVTLSCSPISGHRSVSWYQQTPGQGLQFLFEYFSETQRNKGNFPGRFSGRQFSNSRSEMNVSTLELGDSALYLCASSPGTSGYEQYFGPGTRLTVT.